This TCR beta chain was obtained from a study of metastatic and nonmetastatic thyroid tumors. Study background: Patients with malignant and benign thyroid disease provided blood and tumor or nodule tissue, whose repertoires were compared.

Trimming pared 0 bases from V and 5 bases from J, leaving 23 bases between. The germline CDR1 and CDR2 sequences are MNHEY and SVGEGT. CDR3 size: 20 residues. Thyroid surgery took place with no prior treatment in any patient. TCRdb re-clonotyped the PCR reads via MiXCR. The sample records 3,300 or so clones, about 37% being singletons. The gene calls are TRBV6-2 or TRBV6-3 and TRBJ1-6; possible D gene TRBD1, 6 bases. Sequencing input: adjacent normal tissue. The sequence was collected from a male donor with papillary thyroid cancer or a benign thyroid nodule (not recorded which). Some clones in this sample may be carry-over from other donors' samples. CDR3 sequence reads: CASSYSIGSVSRDNNSPLHF. In DNA form, the CDR3 reads TGTGCCAGCAGTTACTCGATAGGTTCGGTGAGCAGGGACAATAATTCACCCCTCCACTTT.